The sequence of this T cell receptor (beta chain) was determined in a study of T cells in Graves' hyperthyroidism and ophthalmopathy. The investigators amplified TCR beta CDR3 regions from RNA transcripts. Carried out on the TCR CDR3, a first-round RT-PCR used the HTBI primer set. TCRdb used MiXCR to reprocess the multiplex PCR reads, holding one entry per CDR3 protein. Of hundreds of thousands of distinct CDR3 sequences detected, around a fifth appear once; the ten largest clones hold 45% to 55%. There are a few counts of this clonotype. The CDR3 runs 17 residues. V lost 2 bases and J lost 1, with 15 bases in between.

This clonotype was sampled from a woman in her sixties or seventies with Graves' ophthalmopathy. The chain links TRBV12-3 or TRBV12-4 to TRBJ1-5, with D possibly being TRBD1 (5 bases). Sequencing was performed on blood. In nucleotides, the CDR3 is TGTGCCAGCAGTTTAAATTGGGGCAGGAGCAGCAATCAGCCCCAGCATTTT. Protein product: CASSLNWGRSSNQPQHF.